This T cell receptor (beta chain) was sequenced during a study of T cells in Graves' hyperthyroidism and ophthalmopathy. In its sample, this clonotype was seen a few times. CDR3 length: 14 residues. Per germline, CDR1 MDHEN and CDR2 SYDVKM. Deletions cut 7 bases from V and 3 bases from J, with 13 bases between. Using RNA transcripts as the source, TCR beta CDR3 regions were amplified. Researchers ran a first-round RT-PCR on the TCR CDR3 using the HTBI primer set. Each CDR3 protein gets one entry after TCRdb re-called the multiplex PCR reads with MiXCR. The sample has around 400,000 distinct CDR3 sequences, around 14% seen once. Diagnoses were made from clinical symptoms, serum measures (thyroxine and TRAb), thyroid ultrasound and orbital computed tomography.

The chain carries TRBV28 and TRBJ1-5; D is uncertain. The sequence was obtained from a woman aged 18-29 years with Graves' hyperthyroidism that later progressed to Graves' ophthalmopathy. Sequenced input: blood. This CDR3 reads CASTLLGYNQPQHF. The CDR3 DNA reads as TGTGCCAGCACCCTCTTAGGATACAATCAGCCCCAGCATTTT.